The sample holds many counts of the clone carrying this TCR beta chain. Its matching antigen is unknown. With iRepertoire HTBI primers and Arm-PCR of CDR3 regions, TCR beta libraries were built. Via MiXCR, TCRdb re-called the multiplex PCR reads, giving one row per CDR3 protein. The sample carries 530,000 or so distinct CDR3 sequences, around an eighth recorded once. This entry is derived from a study of regulatory T cells in long-lasting Graves disease. The time point denotes: newly diagnosed GD, antithyroid drugs for less than 3 months. PBMC-extracted RNA yielded the TCR library. Patients all came to the study from an endocrinology department in Xi'an, China. General study points: In persistent patients, shared public clonotypes (around 2,500) outnumbered those in new patients (about 1,000). Persistent disease showed a preference for TRBV28, TRBJ1-2 and TRBJ2-5. Accuracy was possibly reduced by small sample size.

V lost 6 bases to trimming and J lost 0 bases, with 9 bases between them. Looked up from germline, CDR1 is MNHNS and CDR2 is SASEGT. This CDR3 comprises 14 residues. These data were also reused for a study on T cells in Graves' hyperthyroidism and ophthalmopathy.

The V and J genes are TRBV6-1 and TRBJ1-3; D ambiguous. Here the sequenced sample was peripheral blood mononuclear cells (PBMCs), taken at new diagnosis, from a patient treated with antithyroid drugs. The receptor's source is a man aged 25 to 40 with Graves disease. The CDR3 spells CASRGSSSGNTIYF. CDR3 sequence (DNA): TGTGCCAGCAGAGGGTCCTCCTCTGGAAACACCATATATTTT.